The 15 T cell receptor beta chains reported below all come from one sample, sequenced in a study of regulatory and conventional T cells in RAG deficiency. Genomic DNA came from blood regulatory T cells gated CD4+ CD25-high CD127-low. Only in-frame clones appear in the TCRdb table, and some are missing; sequencing was by immunoSEQ multiplex PCR. This table has about 28,000 clones, around nine tenths appearing once. This same sample was also taken into another study, of regulatory T cells. That work contributes: Amplification used 52 TRBV primers and 13 TRBJ primers.

The sequenced material came from Tregs sorted from blood. The receptors stem from a human donor in good health.

The chain links TRBV5-8 to TRBJ2-2, with D perhaps TRBD1 (6 bases). This CDR3 is 15 amino acids long. CDR1 is SGHTS and CDR2 is YDEGEE in the germline V gene. The ends were cut back, 0 bases at V and 4 bases at J, with 10 bases in the middle. This chain's CDR3 is CASSLGTAATGELFF. For the CDR3, the DNA is TGTGCCAGCAGCTTGGGGACAGCGGCCACCGGGGAGCTGTTTTTT.

The genes are TRBV19 and TRBJ1-2; no reliable D call. V was clipped by 3 bases and J by 4 bases, with 18 bases between them. The CDR3 is 16 residues long. Germline values: CDR1 LNHDA, CDR2 SQIVND (reference sequence). In DNA form, the CDR3 reads TGTGCCAGTAGTATTCGAGATGTGTTCCCCTCCTATGGCTACACCTTC. Protein sequence: CASSIRDVFPSYGYTF. The full variable domain, rest sourced from reference TRBV19 and TRBJ1-2, is DGGITQSPKYLFRKEGQNVTLSCEQNLNHDAMYWYRQDPGQGLRLIYYSQIVNDFQKGDIAEGYSVSREKKESFPLTVTSAQKNPTAFYLCASSIRDVFPSYGYTFGSGTRLTVV.

The chain joins TRBV10-3 to TRBJ1-1, with 7 bases that match TRBD1. Germline loops: CDR1 ENHRY, CDR2 SYGVKD. J gave up 4 bases and V 4 bases, and 3 bases lay outside the gene matches. The CDR3 runs 13 residues. This CDR3 is CAISVDRATEAFF. The CDR3 DNA sequence: TGTGCCATCAGTGTAGACAGGGCCACTGAAGCTTTCTTT.

The V call is TRBV5-5, the J call TRBJ1-6, with a tentative D call TRBD1 (5 bases). Per germline, CDR1 SGHKS and CDR2 YYEKEE (reference sequence). Trimming removed 5 bases from V and 0 bases from J, with 15 bases in between. CDR3 length equals 17 residues. This CDR3 reads CASRRIRGSSYNSPLHF. The DNA of the CDR3 is TGTGCCAGCAGAAGGATAAGGGGAAGCTCCTATAATTCACCCCTCCACTTT. Supplemented by reference TRBV5-5 and TRBJ1-6, the full variable domain reads DAGVTQSPTHLIKTRGQQVTLRCSPISGHKSVSWYQQVLGQGPQFIFQYYEKEERGRGNFPDRFSARQFPNYSSELNVNALLLGDSALYLCASRRIRGSSYNSPLHFGNGTRLTVT.

The rearrangement joins TRBV18 to TRBJ2-4; 15 bases map to TRBD2. This CDR3 is built from 18 residues. The germline V gene has CDR1 KGHSH and CDR2 LQKENI. J was trimmed by 0 bases and V by 4 bases; bases with no gene match: 4. Written as DNA, the CDR3 is TGTGCCAGCTCACGGACTAGCGGGGGGGATCTAGCCAAAAACATTCAGTACTTC. Its translation is CASSRTSGGDLAKNIQYF.

CDR3 protein: CASSFLVFGGEGTDTQYF. The CDR3, as DNA: TGTGCCAGCAGTTTCCTTGTTTTTGGGGGAGAGGGCACAGATACGCAGTATTTT. This chain connects TRBV28 to TRBJ2-3, with D possibly being TRBD1 or TRBD2 (5 bases each). CDR3 length equals 18 residues. V was clipped by 3 bases and J by 1 base, with 20 bases between them. CDR1 is MDHEN and CDR2 is SYDVKM in the germline V gene.

The V call is TRBV27, the J call TRBJ2-7; D is undetermined. The CDR3 contains 13 residues. Trimming cost V 3 bases and J 0 bases, with 6 bases left between them. Germline V gene lookup returns CDR1 MNHEY and CDR2 SMNVEV (reference sequence). The CDR3 sequence is CASSFMGSYEQYF. The CDR3 DNA reads TGTGCCAGCAGTTTTATGGGCTCCTACGAGCAGTACTTC.

This sequence joins TRBV19 and TRBJ1-4; 8 nucleotides match TRBD1. In germline, CDR1 is LNHDA, CDR2 SQIVND (reference sequence). Trimming took 5 bases from V and 7 from J; bases not matched to a gene: 15. This CDR3 has 17 amino acids. In DNA, the CDR3 is TGTGCCAGTAGTCTACGGACTAATACAGGGGGAAGTGAAAAACTGTTTTTT. Residues: CASSLRTNTGGSEKLFF. Drawing the rest from reference TRBV19 and TRBJ1-4, the complete variable domain is DGGITQSPKYLFRKEGQNVTLSCEQNLNHDAMYWYRQDPGQGLRLIYYSQIVNDFQKGDIAEGYSVSREKKESFPLTVTSAQKNPTAFYLCASSLRTNTGGSEKLFFGSGTQLSVL.

This sequence joins TRBV27 and TRBJ2-3; D possibly matches TRBD1 or TRBD2 (6 bases each). Trimming took off 8 bases at V and 0 bases at J, with 9 bases between the two ends. This CDR3 has 13 amino acids. Germline CDR1 is MNHEY and CDR2 is SMNVEV (reference sequence). The CDR3 sequence: CASRGLSTDTQYF. The DNA of the CDR3 is TGTGCCAGCCGGGGGCTAAGCACAGATACGCAGTATTTT.

The genes are TRBV5-4 and TRBJ2-3; D may match TRBD1 or TRBD2 (5 bases each). Germline-derived CDR1 and CDR2 are SGHNT and YYREEE (reference sequence). Trimming pared 2 bases from V and 0 bases from J, leaving 16 bases between. The CDR3 loop spans 17 amino acids. This chain's CDR3 is CASSFQTSGRSTDTQYF. The CDR3 nucleotides read TGTGCCAGCAGCTTTCAGACGTCGGGACGGAGCACAGATACGCAGTATTTT.

This rearrangement joins TRBV18 to TRBJ1-1; D is undetermined. The V gene lost 1 base and the J gene lost 1 base, with 7 bases spanning the gap. In germline, CDR1 is KGHSH, CDR2 LQKENI. The CDR3 has 14 amino acids. Here the CDR3 reads CASSPLGENTEAFF. Written as DNA, the CDR3 is TGTGCCAGCTCACCACTCGGGGAGAACACTGAAGCTTTCTTT.

V usage is TRBV9 and J usage is TRBJ2-7, with TRBD1 identical over 8 bases. Germline lookup yields CDR1 SGDLS and CDR2 YYNGEE. V lost 3 bases to trimming and J lost 3 bases; unmatched junction nucleotides: 8. The CDR3 has 15 residues. The DNA of the CDR3 is TGTGCCAGCAGCGCTCGGACAGGGAGGAGCTACGAGCAGTACTTC. Its translation: CASSARTGRSYEQYF.

This clone was detected only a few times. CDR3 DNA: TGTGCCAGCAGGCCCCCACAGGGGACTAATGAAAAACTGTTTTTT. Encoded protein: CASRPPQGTNEKLFF. J is TRBJ1-4 and V is TRBV6-1; 7 nucleotides align to TRBD1. The CDR3 extends over 15 amino acids. From germline, CDR1 is MNHNS and CDR2 SASEGT. The V gene end was trimmed by 6 bases and the J gene end by 2 bases; junction bases not matched to a gene: 6.

The chain is built from TRBV5-1 and TRBJ1-1, with D tentatively TRBD1 (5 bases). The CDR3 is 15 amino acids. Germline CDR1 SGHRS, CDR2 YFSETQ. Deletions cut 0 bases from V and 1 base from J, with 10 bases between. CDR3 coding DNA: TGCGCCAGCAGCTTGGCGCTTACAGGGAACACTGAAGCTTTCTTT. This sequence encodes CASSLALTGNTEAFF.

The V and J genes are TRBV9 and TRBJ2-5; no reliable D call. This CDR3 is 14 amino acids long. Germline lookup yields CDR1 SGDLS and CDR2 YYNGEE. The ends were cut back, 0 bases at V and 0 bases at J, with 6 bases in the middle. CDR3 nucleotides: TGTGCCAGCAGCGTAGGGGTATACCAAGAGACCCAGTACTTC. It is translated as CASSVGVYQETQYF.